This T cell receptor beta chain comes out of a study of T cells in Graves' hyperthyroidism and ophthalmopathy. Clinical symptoms, serum thyroxine, TRAb, thyroid ultrasound and orbital computed tomography established diagnosis. This clonotype was counted a few times. Antigen specificity is unknown. Study observations and caveats: Before onset, ophthalmopathy was predicted by the model a median about six months earlier.

The source material, RNA transcripts, was used to amplify TCR beta CDR3 regions. The primer set for the first-round RT-PCR of the TCR CDR3 was HTBI. TCRdb analysed the multiplex PCR reads with MiXCR anew, one entry per CDR3 protein. The sample includes 250,000 to 350,000 distinct CDR3 sequences, 22% of them seen just once. The material sequenced was blood. The receptor was derived from a young man with Graves' ophthalmopathy.

The CDR3 DNA reads TGTGCCAGCAGCTTGCAAGGATACAATGAGCAGTTCTTC. This gives the protein CASSLQGYNEQFF. The chain is built from TRBV11-2 and TRBJ2-1; D unresolved. The germline V and J ends were trimmed by 3 bases and 4 bases, with 7 bases remaining between them. From germline, CDR1 is SGHAT and CDR2 FQNNGV. This CDR3 is 13 amino acids long.